A single sample gave rise to the 14 T cell receptor beta chains below, sequenced in a study of T cell responses to AZD1222 COVID-19 vaccine. Sequencing was performed with immunoSEQ multiplex PCR; in TCRdb, only in-frame clones are kept and a portion is missing. The data show a few hundred thousand clones, 80% to 95% seen once. The sequences come from peripheral blood, collected on day 0 of AZD1222 vaccination. These receptors were obtained from an adult in good health.

CDR3 DNA sequence: TGTGCCAGCACCGAGGGGGGACCCTACGAGCAGTACTTC. It encodes CASTEGGPYEQYF. The V call is TRBV2, the J call TRBJ2-7; D tentatively reads TRBD1 or TRBD2 (6 bases each). Germline V gene data show CDR1 as SNHLY and CDR2 as FYNNEI. V lost 7 bases to trimming and J lost 2 bases, with 12 bases between them. The CDR3 consists of 13 residues.

The chain couples TRBV28 to TRBJ1-1, with D perhaps TRBD1 (5 bases). V lost 8 bases and J lost 6, with 7 bases in between. Germline CDR1 and CDR2: MDHEN and SYDVKM. This CDR3 has 10 residues. The CDR3 spells CASGTSEAFF. The CDR3, as DNA: TGTGCCAGCGGGACTTCTGAAGCTTTCTTT. The variable domain in full, with the rest retrieved from reference TRBV28 and TRBJ1-1, is DVKVTQSSRYLVKRTGEKVFLECVQDMDHENMFWYRQDPGLGLRLIYFSYDVKMKEKGDIPEGYSVSREKKERFSLILESASTNQTSMYLCASGTSEAFFGQGTRLTVV.

The rearrangement links TRBV15 to TRBJ2-7, with D possibly being TRBD1 (7 bases). The CDR3 has 14 amino acids. Trimming cost V 1 base and J 4 bases, with 11 bases left between them. Germline CDR1 reads LNHNV; CDR2 reads YYDKDF (reference sequence). The CDR3 loop is CATSRVAGGYEQYF. CDR3 sequence (DNA): TGTGCCACCAGCAGAGTGGCAGGGGGGTACGAGCAGTACTTC.

The V gene is TRBV4-1, the J gene TRBJ1-2; D is unclear. The CDR3 runs 16 residues. V shed 1 base and J shed 4 bases, with 16 bases lying between them. Per the germline V gene, CDR1 is MGHRA and CDR2 is YSYEKL. The CDR3: CASSQGGGRTVYGYTF. The CDR3 region has the DNA TGCGCCAGCAGCCAAGGTGGCGGACGGACCGTCTATGGCTACACCTTC.

This clone was seen a single time. The genes are TRBV5-4 and TRBJ1-2; D might be TRBD1 (5 bases). Per germline, CDR1 SGHNT and CDR2 YYREEE (reference sequence). This CDR3 region has 11 residues. V lost 5 bases and J 4 bases, leaving 6 bases between the germline ends. CDR3 DNA sequence: TGTGCCAGCAGGGACATCTATGGCTACACCTTC. As protein: CASRDIYGYTF.

The chain is built from TRBV2 and TRBJ1-5; D may be TRBD1 (5 bases). V gave up 3 bases and J gave up 6 bases, with 18 bases separating them. Germline-derived CDR1 and CDR2 are SNHLY and FYNNEI. The CDR3 runs to 16 residues. As DNA, the CDR3 is TGTGCCAGCAGTGACCTCCCGGGGGGAGTCGGTCAGCCCCAGCATTTT. It encodes CASSDLPGGVGQPQHF.

This chain links TRBV2 with TRBJ1-5; D gene unclear. Deletions cut 8 bases from V and 1 base from J, with 15 bases between. CDR3 length: 15 residues. Per the germline V gene, CDR1 is SNHLY and CDR2 is FYNNEI. The CDR3 sequence: CASGEGLVSNQPQHF. The CDR3 DNA reads as TGTGCCAGCGGGGAAGGACTAGTAAGCAATCAGCCCCAGCATTTT.

In this sample, this clone turned up a few times. The chain carries TRBV2 and TRBJ2-7, with 7 bases identical to TRBD1. CDR3 length: 13 residues. Germline CDR1 and CDR2: SNHLY and FYNNEI. V dropped 6 bases and J dropped 2; count of bases not matched to a gene: 4. DNA for the CDR3: TGTGCCAGCAGGAAAACAGGGGCCTACGAGCAGTACTTC. Translation: CASRKTGAYEQYF.

The rearrangement uses TRBV7-2 and TRBJ2-7, with unresolved D. Trimming took off 2 bases at V and 3 bases at J, with 5 bases between the two ends. Looked up from germline, CDR1 is SGHTA and CDR2 is FQGNSA. The length of the CDR3 is 12 residues. The CDR3 nucleotides are TGTGCCAGCAGCTTAATGTACTACGAGCAGTACTTC. This codes for CASSLMYYEQYF.

The genes are TRBV28 and TRBJ2-1; 12 nucleotides align to TRBD2. V dropped 5 bases and J dropped 0; count of bases not matched to a gene: 17. This CDR3 spans 21 amino acids. In germline, CDR1 is MDHEN, CDR2 SYDVKM. CDR3 sequence: CASSPMGRLAGEPSSYNEQFF. The CDR3 coding sequence is TGTGCCAGCAGTCCTATGGGGAGACTAGCGGGGGAGCCTAGCTCCTACAATGAGCAGTTCTTC.

The table lists this clone with a count of one. The V call is TRBV4-1, the J call TRBJ1-5; 7 bases align to TRBD1. The V gene end was trimmed by 0 bases and the J gene end by 2 bases; junction bases not matched to a gene: 4. There are 16 residues in the CDR3. Germline-derived CDR1 and CDR2 are MGHRA and YSYEKL. The CDR3 loop is CASSQDYRGGNQPQHF. The CDR3 nucleotides read TGCGCCAGCAGCCAAGATTACAGGGGAGGCAATCAGCCCCAGCATTTT.

The V gene is TRBV4-1, the J gene TRBJ1-2; 8 nucleotides agree with TRBD1. The germline gives CDR1 MGHRA, CDR2 YSYEKL. V was pared by 3 bases and J by 2 bases, with 2 bases of the junction left unmatched. The CDR3 is 14 residues long. CDR3 sequence (DNA): TGCGCCAGCAGCCAGTCAGGGGGCAACTATGGCTACACCTTC. Translating gives CASSQSGGNYGYTF.

This rearrangement joins TRBV19 to TRBJ2-2; D uncertain. Germline V gene lookup returns CDR1 LNHDA and CDR2 SQIVND (reference sequence). The CDR3 runs to 15 residues. Trimming took off 10 bases at V and 1 base at J, with 16 bases between the two ends. The CDR3 loop is CATTRRAENTGELFF. The CDR3 coding sequence is TGTGCCACTACCCGCCGGGCAGAGAACACCGGGGAGCTGTTTTTT.

The chain is built from TRBV5-1 and TRBJ1-6; D is unclear. The germline V gene encodes CDR1 SGHRS and CDR2 YFSETQ. The V end was cut by 4 bases, the J end by 6 bases, with 11 bases between. The CDR3 is 14 residues long. CDR3: CASSLPDFNSPLHF. The DNA for the CDR3 is TGCGCCAGCAGCCTCCCGGACTTTAATTCACCCCTCCACTTT.